This T cell receptor beta chain is from a study of blood T cell repertoires in COVID-19. Whole-study context: Sites across the United States, Italy and Spain contributed samples from acute and convalescent COVID-19. PBMCs, B-cell-depleted T cells, or T cells provided the cDNA or gDNA that made up the material.

The CDR3 is made up of 16 amino acids. V shed 4 bases and J 2 bases; nucleotides not matched to a gene: 6. The germline V gene has CDR1 SGDLS and CDR2 YYNGEE. Study processing details: By means of reference gene primer amplification, nucleated cell counts were estimated. Clones were sequenced by immunoSEQ multiplex PCR, and TCRdb holds only the in-frame ones, with some missing. V, J and clone size derive from that table, while D and trimming were established from the DNA sequence. The table records 200,000 to 250,000 clones, more than 80% of them present only once. Input material: peripheral blood. The TCR comes from a woman at least 80 years old with acute or convalescent COVID-19. The rearrangement links TRBV9 to TRBJ2-3; the match to TRBD1 covers 11 bases. CDR3 DNA: TGTGCCAGCAGCTACCGGACAGGGGGCTCCACAGATACGCAGTATTTT. Its translation is CASSYRTGGSTDTQYF.